Following are 20 T cell receptor beta chains from one sample sequenced in a study of T cell responses to AZD1222 COVID-19 vaccine. Repertoires were generated with immunoSEQ multiplex PCR, while TCRdb's copy carries only in-frame clones and drops some. The table includes approximately 160,000 clones, about 91% detected once. The sequencing used peripheral blood, collected on day 0 of MenACWY control vaccination. Receptors originate from an adult in good health.

The chain has TRBV18 and TRBJ2-3; D might be TRBD1 or TRBD2, each matching 5 bases. Trimming removed 10 bases from V and 5 bases from J, with 19 bases in between. From germline, CDR1 is KGHSH and CDR2 LQKENI. The CDR3 is 14 amino acids. CDR3 amino acids: CATAPGQGRDTQYF. CDR3 DNA sequence: TGTGCCACCGCCCCGGGGCAGGGTCGAGATACGCAGTATTTT.

The chain joins TRBV6-1 to TRBJ2-7; the match to TRBD2 covers 9 bases. Losses at the gene ends were 4 bases for V and 3 bases for J; bases not matched to a gene: 13. Germline values: CDR1 MNHNS, CDR2 SASEGT. This CDR3 is 17 amino acids long. The CDR3 here is CASSAPLWREGRYEQYF. CDR3 DNA sequence: TGTGCCAGCAGTGCCCCCTTGTGGCGGGAGGGCCGCTACGAGCAGTACTTC.

J is TRBJ2-7 and V is TRBV28, with TRBD2 identical over 9 bases. Germline V CDR1 and CDR2: MDHEN, SYDVKM. Losses at the gene ends were 2 bases for V and 6 bases for J; bases not matched to a gene: 8. This CDR3 region has 15 residues. The CDR3: CASSLQGSGRREQYF. The CDR3 DNA follows: TGTGCCAGCAGTTTACAAGGTAGCGGGAGACGCGAGCAGTACTTC.

The chain carries TRBV30 and TRBJ1-6, with a weak D call TRBD1 (6 bases). Germline CDR1 and CDR2: GTSNPN and SVGIG (reference sequence). Trimming left V 0 bases short and J 0 bases short, with 18 bases between. This CDR3 has 19 amino acids. The CDR3 DNA sequence: TGTGCCTGGAGTGTACTTAAGGGACATCCTAGCTCCTATAATTCACCCCTCCACTTT. As protein: CAWSVLKGHPSSYNSPLHF.

The CDR3 reads CASSNIFRNTEAFF. The DNA for the CDR3 is TGTGCCAGTAGTAATATATTCCGGAACACTGAAGCTTTCTTT. This chain uses TRBV19 with TRBJ1-1; unclear D gene. V lost 4 bases and J lost 1, with 10 bases in between. Looked up from germline, CDR1 is LNHDA and CDR2 is SQIVND (reference sequence). This CDR3 is 14 amino acids long.

The chain couples TRBV3-1 (or the pseudogene TRBV3-2) to TRBJ1-4; D unclear. V lost 2 bases and J lost 6, with 10 bases in between. The CDR3 runs 14 residues. Germline V gene sequence: CDR1 LGHDT, CDR2 YNNKEL (reference sequence). CDR3 bases: TGTGCCAGCAGCCAACCCCACCCTGATGAAAAACTGTTTTTT. Protein sequence: CASSQPHPDEKLFF.

V gene TRBV11-3 combines with J gene TRBJ2-2; the D gene could be TRBD1 or TRBD2 (5 bases each). The V and J ends lost 3 bases and 4 bases respectively, with 9 bases between them. The germline V gene encodes CDR1 SGHNT and CDR2 YENEEA. The CDR3 spans 14 residues. This CDR3 is CASSFIGGTGELFF. The CDR3 coding sequence is TGTGCCAGCAGCTTCATTGGGGGCACCGGGGAGCTGTTTTTT.

The chain is built from TRBV6-2 or TRBV6-3 and TRBJ1-5; D is uncertain. Trimming took off 2 bases at V and 5 bases at J, with 7 bases between the two ends. The CDR3 loop spans 13 amino acids. The germline gives CDR1 MNHEY, CDR2 SVGEGT. This CDR3 is CASSYGSDQPQHF. In DNA form, the CDR3 reads TGTGCCAGCAGTTACGGCTCCGATCAGCCCCAGCATTTT.

J is TRBJ1-4 and V is TRBV7-2; no definite D call. The CDR3 is 15 residues long. V gave up 5 bases and J gave up 0 bases, with 10 bases separating them. In germline, CDR1 is SGHTA, CDR2 FQGNSA. The CDR3 region has the DNA TGTGCCAGCAGCCCCCGGGGAACAACTAATGAAAAACTGTTTTTT. Its protein is CASSPRGTTNEKLFF.

J is TRBJ1-5 and V is TRBV19, with D hard to call. CDR1 is LNHDA and CDR2 is SQIVND in the germline V gene (reference sequence). The CDR3 length is 14 residues. V dropped 9 bases and J dropped 7 bases, with 19 bases sitting between them. The CDR3 here is CASAGRVIVQPQHF. CDR3 in DNA: TGTGCCAGCGCGGGCCGAGTAATTGTACAGCCCCAGCATTTT.

This clone was detected once. The chain uses TRBV7-3 and TRBJ1-3; 8 nucleotides agree with TRBD1. The V gene end was trimmed by 5 bases and the J gene end by 2 bases; junction bases not matched to a gene: 5. This CDR3 spans 15 amino acids. The V gene's germline CDR1 is SGHTA and CDR2 FQGTGA. This CDR3 reads CASSLLDRAGNTIYF. The CDR3 coding sequence is TGTGCCAGCAGCCTACTGGACAGGGCTGGAAACACCATATATTTT.

This chain connects TRBV5-4 to TRBJ1-1, with D possibly TRBD1 on 6 matching bases. Germline CDR1 SGHNT, CDR2 YYREEE (reference sequence). V was shortened by 0 bases and J by 2 bases, with 11 bases between the two germline ends. CDR3 size: 15 residues. As DNA, the CDR3 is TGTGCCAGCAGCTTGGTTCCGGGGGCTAACACTGAAGCTTTCTTT. Residues: CASSLVPGANTEAFF.

J is TRBJ2-1 and V is TRBV11-2, with 8 nucleotides matching TRBD1. J was trimmed by 8 bases and V by 6 bases; bases with no gene match: 15. The length of the CDR3 is 16 residues. Germline V gives CDR1 SGHAT, CDR2 FQNNGV. CDR3 region: CASSRQGRSSFDEQFF. CDR3 sequence (DNA): TGTGCCAGCAGTCGACAGGGGCGCTCCTCCTTCGATGAGCAGTTCTTC.

J is TRBJ1-5 and V is TRBV3-1 (or the pseudogene TRBV3-2), with D possibly being TRBD1 (5 bases). Germline assignment: CDR1 LGHDT and CDR2 YNNKEL (reference sequence). The CDR3 has 15 residues. V was clipped by 0 bases and J by 4 bases, with 10 bases between them. The CDR3 sequence: CASSQDGGINQPQHF. The CDR3, as DNA: TGTGCCAGCAGCCAAGACGGGGGAATAAATCAGCCCCAGCATTTT.

The chain is built from TRBV5-1 and TRBJ1-2; 9 nucleotides agree with TRBD1. V shed 2 bases and J 8 bases; nucleotides not matched to a gene: 7. This CDR3 has 14 residues. Germline CDR1 reads SGHRS; CDR2 reads YFSETQ. CDR3 in amino acids: CASSLPTGGEGYTF. CDR3 nucleotide sequence: TGCGCCAGCAGCTTACCCACAGGGGGCGAGGGCTACACCTTC.

This chain connects TRBV5-1 to TRBJ2-1; tentatively, D is TRBD1 (6 bases). CDR1 and CDR2 from the germline V gene are SGHRS and YFSETQ. Trimming removed 5 bases at V and 0 bases at J, with 15 bases between. This CDR3 has 16 amino acids. CDR3: CASSTGNGGSYNEQFF. CDR3 nucleotide sequence: TGCGCCAGCAGTACAGGGAACGGAGGCTCCTACAATGAGCAGTTCTTC.

V usage is TRBV6-5 and J usage is TRBJ2-2; D is perhaps TRBD2 (5 bases). V lost 7 bases, J lost 4 bases, and 16 bases lay in between. CDR1 and CDR2 from the germline V gene are MNHEY and SVGAGI. The CDR3 covers 15 residues. CDR3 sequence: CASTSTGSGTGELFF. The CDR3 bases are TGTGCCAGCACCTCGACGGGAAGTGGCACCGGGGAGCTGTTTTTT.

The genes are TRBV3-1 (or the pseudogene TRBV3-2) and TRBJ2-1; D is unclear. Germline V gene data show CDR1 as LGHDT and CDR2 as YNNKEL (reference sequence). V was cut by 4 bases and J by 6 bases, with 13 bases left in between. The CDR3 length is 14 residues. CDR3 DNA sequence: TGTGCCAGCAGCCCCGGACGGTTGGGCAATGAGCAGTTCTTC. This translates into CASSPGRLGNEQFF.

The chain recombines TRBV5-1 with TRBJ1-1; possible D gene TRBD1, 5 bases. Between the trimmed V and J ends, which lost 0 bases and 0 bases, there was a span of 6 bases. The CDR3 runs 14 residues. CDR1 and CDR2 (germline): SGHRS, YFSETQ. CDR3 bases: TGCGCCAGCAGCTTGGAAGGGGTGAACACTGAAGCTTTCTTT. This translates into CASSLEGVNTEAFF.

The genes are TRBV11-2 and TRBJ2-7; D ambiguous. V was cut by 7 bases and J by 6 bases, with 22 bases left in between. The CDR3 length is 15 residues. Germline V CDR1 and CDR2: SGHAT, FQNNGV. In DNA form, the CDR3 reads TGTGCCAGCACCCTTACCCGGTATTCGGCAGGCGAGCAGTACTTC. It is translated as CASTLTRYSAGEQYF.